Below are 20 T cell receptor beta chains sequenced from a single sample in a study of blood T cells in healthy people across ages. A second PCR of roughly 7 to 11 cycles used a sample-barcoded 5' primer and a J-beta primer mix. TCRdb independently ran MiXCR on the 5' RACE reads; one entry per CDR3 protein. Counted here are about 680,000 distinct CDR3 sequences, around half occurring once; the ten biggest clones make up 25% to 35%. The sequencing sample was made of blood. The receptors were sampled from an older woman in good health.

The gene calls are TRBV10-3 and TRBJ2-7; 11 bases are shared with TRBD1. Germline V gene lookup returns CDR1 ENHRY and CDR2 SYGVKD. The CDR3 has 15 amino acids. The V segment lost 5 bases and the J segment 7 bases; nucleotides outside the gene matches: 10. CDR3 coding DNA: TGTGCCATCAGTCAGTGGGACAGGGGGTACAAGGAGCAGTACTTC. Residues: CAISQWDRGYKEQYF.

This clonotype was seen a few times. The chain uses TRBV7-3 and TRBJ1-1, with 7 bases lining up with TRBD1. Germline V gene data show CDR1 as SGHTA and CDR2 as FQGTGA. CDR3 size: 13 residues. The J segment lost 5 bases and the V segment lost 4 bases, leaving 4 bases of the junction unmatched. Here the CDR3 reads CASSSLQGTEAFF. The CDR3 nucleotides are TGTGCCAGCAGCTCCCTACAGGGGACTGAAGCTTTCTTT.

The chain carries TRBV7-9 and TRBJ2-7; a possible D gene is TRBD2 (5 bases). Germline CDR1 SEHNR, CDR2 FQNEAQ (reference sequence). The length of the CDR3 is 14 residues. The V end lost 5 bases, the J end lost 3 bases, and 14 bases lay between the germline ends. This CDR3 reads CASSVERAGYEQYF. The DNA for the CDR3 is TGTGCCAGCAGCGTAGAGAGGGCAGGCTACGAGCAGTACTTC.

The chain is built from TRBV29-1 and TRBJ2-1; D gene ambiguous. Looked up from germline, CDR1 is SQVTM and CDR2 is ANQGSEA. This CDR3 comprises 12 residues. The V end was cut by 1 base, the J end by 8 bases, with 9 bases between. The CDR3 protein is CSVEAGRYEQFF. As DNA, the CDR3 is TGCAGCGTTGAAGCTGGCCGATATGAGCAGTTCTTC.

The chain couples TRBV7-2 to TRBJ2-7; 10 bases map to TRBD2. Germline trimming cut 0 bases from V and 7 bases from J; bases unmatched to any gene: 9. CDR3 length: 16 amino acids. The V gene's germline CDR1 is SGHTA and CDR2 FQGNSA. This chain's CDR3 is CASSLAAGGSYNEQYF. The CDR3 coding sequence is TGTGCCAGCAGCTTAGCAGCGGGAGGGAGCTACAATGAGCAGTACTTC.

This clonotype showed up just a few times. This chain connects TRBV27 to TRBJ2-3; no reliable D call. Germline V gene sequence: CDR1 MNHEY, CDR2 SMNVEV (reference sequence). Trimming took 4 bases from V and 2 from J, leaving 7 bases between them. CDR3 length equals 13 residues. This CDR3 is CASSSTTTDTQYF. CDR3 DNA: TGTGCCAGCAGTTCCACTACCACAGATACGCAGTATTTT.

The chain has TRBV10-3 and TRBJ2-5, with a weak D call TRBD2 (5 bases). Trimming shortened V by 3 bases and J by 5 bases, and 7 bases separated the two germline ends. The CDR3 loop spans 12 amino acids. Per germline, CDR1 ENHRY and CDR2 SYGVKD. The chain's CDR3 is CAISDRRETQYF. CDR3 coding DNA: TGTGCCATCAGTGACAGGAGGGAGACCCAGTACTTC.

This clonotype was observed a few times. The chain joins TRBV20-1 to TRBJ2-1, with unresolved D. Trimming pared 2 bases from V and 8 bases from J, leaving 13 bases between. CDR3 length: 13 amino acids. Germline CDR1 reads DFQATT; CDR2 reads SNEGSKA (reference sequence). The CDR3 here is CSARRIGRDEQFF. DNA for the CDR3: TGCAGTGCTAGAAGAATTGGGCGCGATGAGCAGTTCTTC.

The chain combines TRBV27 with TRBJ2-7; TRBD1 agrees at 10 bases. With 5 bases clipped from V and 5 bases from J, the junction kept 9 bases outside the gene matches. Germline-derived CDR1 and CDR2 are MNHEY and SMNVEV (reference sequence). The CDR3 has 15 amino acids. The CDR3 region is CASSPRQGASDEQYF. The CDR3 DNA is TGTGCCAGCAGTCCGAGACAGGGGGCATCGGACGAGCAGTACTTC.

This chain uses TRBV5-1 with TRBJ2-1, with D possibly TRBD1 on 5 matching bases. The J call may be faulty, since TRBJ2-7 better matches the DNA end. The CDR3 sequence is 13 residues long. The germline V gene encodes CDR1 SGHRS and CDR2 YFSETQ. The CDR3 region is CASSFDSYKEQYF. The CDR3 DNA reads as TGCGCCAGCAGCTTTGACAGCTACAAGGAGCAGTACTTC.

About this clonotype: At one of its ends the junction is not consistent with the germline gene, which may arise from a read error. The rearrangement uses TRBV4-3 and TRBJ2-1, with 7 bases identical to TRBD2. CDR1 LGHNA and CDR2 YSLEER come from the germline V gene. The CDR3 runs 18 residues. The CDR3 sequence is CASSLDLGEGSSYNKQFF. In DNA, the CDR3 is TGCGCCAGCAGCCTCGATTTAGGGGAGGGGAGCTCCTACAATAAGCAGTTCTTC.

Concerning this clonotype: An end of the junction differs from the germline gene, which may be a read error. The J gene is TRBJ2-5, the V gene TRBV7-9; the D gene is possibly TRBD1 (6 bases). The CDR3 extends over 14 amino acids. Germline V gene lookup returns CDR1 SEHNR and CDR2 FQNEAQ (reference sequence). Written as DNA, the CDR3 is TGTGCCGGCAGCTTAGAAGGGGGACGGGAGACCCAGTACTTC. Protein product: CAGSLEGGRETQYF.

This chain connects TRBV5-1 to TRBJ2-1; a possible D gene is TRBD1 (5 bases). The V gene's germline CDR1 is SGHRS and CDR2 YFSETQ. V lost 2 bases and J 7 bases, leaving 16 bases between the germline ends. This CDR3 has 15 residues. The CDR3 DNA follows: TGCGCCAGCAGCTTTAGGCCAAGGGGCCATAATGAGCAGTTCTTC. Translation gives CASSFRPRGHNEQFF.

The rearrangement joins TRBV7-9 to TRBJ2-1; TRBD1 matches 7 bases. The CDR3 is made up of 13 amino acids. From germline, CDR1 is SEHNR and CDR2 FQNEAQ (reference sequence). V lost 5 bases, J lost 15 bases, and 13 bases stayed unmatched. The CDR3 here is CASSQLQGTPTFF. CDR3 DNA sequence: TGTGCCAGCAGCCAACTACAGGGGACGCCTACGTTCTTC.

The count of this clonotype is one. The rearrangement links TRBV29-1 to TRBJ2-1, with D possibly being TRBD1 or TRBD2 (6 bases each). Germline V gives CDR1 SQVTM, CDR2 ANQGSEA. This CDR3 spans 12 amino acids. The V end lost 4 bases, the J end lost 12 bases, and 16 bases lay between the germline ends. The CDR3 bases are TGCAGCGTTGTTAGGGGGGCCCATCGGCAGTTCTTC. It encodes CSVVRGAHRQFF.

This clonotype has just a few counts. One end of the junction is discordant with germline, which a read error may explain. The genes are TRBV19 and TRBJ2-1; 10 positions match TRBD2. CDR3 size: 14 residues. Germline lookup yields CDR1 LNHDA and CDR2 SQIVND (reference sequence). The CDR3: CASSGLAGVNEQFF. CDR3 sequence (DNA): TGCGCCAGCAGTGGGCTAGCGGGGGTCAATGAGCAGTTCTTC.

This clonotype was recorded a few times. The rearrangement joins TRBV12-3 or TRBV12-4 to TRBJ2-7; possible D gene TRBD1, 6 bases. The CDR3 consists of 15 residues. V lost 4 bases to trimming and J lost 3 bases, with 16 bases between them. The CDR3 DNA reads TGTGCCAGCAGTTCGCCCCCGAAGACAGGCTACGAGCAGTACTTC. Its translation: CASSSPPKTGYEQYF.

This clonotype has only one observation. CDR3 DNA sequence: TGCAGCTTATCAGTCGGGGAGACCCAGTACTTC. The encoded protein is CSLSVGETQYF. This chain uses TRBV29-1 with TRBJ2-5; D not resolved. V was cut by 8 bases and J by 5 bases, with 12 bases left in between. The CDR3 is 11 residues long. The germline CDR1 and CDR2 sequences are SQVTM and ANQGSEA.

The rearrangement links TRBV20-1 to TRBJ2-7; 8 positions match TRBD1. The germline CDR1 and CDR2 sequences are DFQATT and SNEGSKA (reference sequence). CDR3 length: 14 residues. The ends lost 3 bases at V and 7 bases at J; junction bases unmatched: 11. CDR3 region: CSARAGTGYNEQYF. CDR3 DNA sequence: TGCAGTGCTAGGGCCGGGACAGGTTACAATGAGCAGTACTTC.

The chain links TRBV20-1 to TRBJ2-1; 10 bases align to TRBD2. J gave up 5 bases and V 6 bases, and 10 bases lay outside the gene matches. The CDR3 consists of 15 residues. Germline V gene data show CDR1 as DFQATT and CDR2 as SNEGSKA (reference sequence). CDR3 loop: CSATDSGRRNNEQFF. In nucleotides, the CDR3 is TGCAGTGCAACTGATAGCGGGAGGCGTAACAATGAGCAGTTCTTC.